The 15 T cell receptor beta chains reported below all come from one sample, sequenced in a study of neurological immune-mediated disorders. TCRdb re-called the 5' RACE reads through MiXCR, storing one row per CDR3 protein. Of roughly 60,000 distinct CDR3 sequences listed, about an eighth are singletons. The sequenced sample was PBMCs. These receptors were obtained from a man aged 55-75 years in good health.

This clonotype was recorded at least ten times. Compared with germline, one end of the junction differs, possibly owing to a read error. The chain has TRBV12-3 or TRBV12-4 and TRBJ2-2; D gene unclear. This CDR3 region has 14 residues. CDR3 amino acids: CASRGTSNTGELFF. The CDR3 DNA reads TGCGCCAGCAGAGGAACATCGAACACCGGGGAGCTGTTTTTT.

There are many counts of this clonotype. V gene TRBV20-1 combines with J gene TRBJ1-6, with a possible D match to TRBD1 (5 bases). The germline V and J ends were trimmed by 3 bases and 8 bases, with 11 bases remaining between them. CDR3 length: 13 residues. Germline values: CDR1 DFQATT, CDR2 SNEGSKA (reference sequence). The CDR3: CSARGTKDSPLHF. CDR3 in DNA: TGCAGTGCTAGGGGGACCAAAGATTCACCCCTCCACTTT.

In this sample, this clonotype turned up many times. The chain joins TRBV5-1 to TRBJ2-1, with D perhaps matching TRBD2 (5 bases). The V gene's germline CDR1 is SGHRS and CDR2 YFSETQ. This CDR3 region has 14 residues. Between the trimmed V and J ends, which lost 0 bases and 8 bases, there was a span of 12 bases. The CDR3 spells CASSLEAVGDEQFF. As DNA, the CDR3 is TGCGCCAGCAGCTTGGAAGCGGTCGGGGATGAGCAGTTCTTC.

This clonotype was seen ten or more times. V gene TRBV6-5 combines with J gene TRBJ1-1, with TRBD1 as a possible D gene (6 bases). CDR1 and CDR2 from the germline V gene are MNHEY and SVGAGI. This CDR3 spans 17 amino acids. With 0 bases removed from V and 1 base from J, the gap between germline ends came to 15 bases. This CDR3 reads CASSYSLGAGPNTEAFF. For the CDR3, the DNA is TGTGCCAGCAGTTACTCCTTGGGGGCCGGGCCGAACACTGAAGCTTTCTTT.

This clonotype was counted at least ten times. The CDR3 sequence is CASSPQARKGSGELFF. CDR3 DNA: TGTGCCAGCAGCCCGCAGGCAAGGAAGGGCTCCGGGGAGCTGTTTTTT. This chain links TRBV12-3 or TRBV12-4 with TRBJ2-2; no firm D call. Trimming stripped 6 bases from V and 6 bases from J, with 20 bases between. This CDR3 comprises 16 residues.

This clonotype has at least ten counts. This chain joins TRBV6-4 and TRBJ2-1; tentatively, D is TRBD1 (5 bases). Trimming shortened V by 4 bases and J by 3 bases, and 7 bases separated the two germline ends. CDR3 length: 13 residues. Germline loops: CDR1 MRHNA, CDR2 SNTAGT. The CDR3 loop is CASSADSYNEQFF. Written as DNA, the CDR3 is TGTGCCAGCAGTGCCGACAGCTACAATGAGCAGTTCTTC.

The sample holds many counts of this clonotype. The genes are TRBV5-6 and TRBJ2-7; D uncertain. CDR1 and CDR2 (germline): SGHDT, YYEEEE. The CDR3 is 13 amino acids. Trimming shortened V by 2 bases and J by 5 bases, and 11 bases separated the two germline ends. The CDR3, as DNA: TGTGCCAGCAGCTTCCAGGTAGCCCACGAGCAGTACTTC. Residues: CASSFQVAHEQYF.

This clonotype was recorded many times. This chain joins TRBV27 and TRBJ2-4; maybe TRBD2 (5 bases). The CDR3 loop spans 11 amino acids. The V and J ends lost 5 bases and 15 bases respectively, with 14 bases between them. The V gene's germline CDR1 is MNHEY and CDR2 SMNVEV (reference sequence). The CDR3 region is CASSLRPEGYF. The CDR3 nucleotides read TGTGCCAGCAGTCTCCGCCCTGAGGGGTACTTC.

This clonotype occurred many times. The chain carries TRBV9 and TRBJ2-5, with D perhaps TRBD2 (6 bases). The CDR3 is made up of 14 amino acids. The V gene's germline CDR1 is SGDLS and CDR2 YYNGEE. Trimming took off 0 bases at V and 7 bases at J, with 13 bases between the two ends. DNA of the CDR3: TGTGCCAGCAGCGTAGGGGAGGAAGTGGGGACCCAGTACTTC. It encodes CASSVGEEVGTQYF. Supplemented by reference TRBV9 and TRBJ2-5, the full variable domain reads DSGVTQTPKHLITATGQRVTLRCSPRSGDLSVYWYQQSLDQGLQFLIQYYNGEERAKGNILERFSAQQFPDLHSELNLSSLELGDSALYFCASSVGEEVGTQYFGPGTRLLVL.

This clonotype was counted many times. V usage is TRBV7-9 and J usage is TRBJ1-2; 8 bases are a match to TRBD1. V trimming: 5 bases; J trimming: 6 bases; junction bases outside the gene matches: 17. Germline V gene sequence: CDR1 SEHNR, CDR2 FQNEAQ (reference sequence). This CDR3 has 17 residues. The CDR3 bases are TGTGCCAGCAGCCCGCGGACAGGGCGATCCGTTATACATGGCTACACCTTC. Encoded protein: CASSPRTGRSVIHGYTF.

This clonotype appeared many times. The chain joins TRBV2 to TRBJ1-5; D call uncertain. This CDR3 spans 13 amino acids. Germline loops: CDR1 SNHLY, CDR2 FYNNEI. Deletions cut 5 bases from V and 8 bases from J, with 13 bases between. The CDR3: CASSYKAREPQHF. The CDR3, as DNA: TGTGCCAGCAGTTATAAGGCCAGAGAGCCCCAGCATTTT.

In regard to this clonotype: One end of the junction does not line up with germline, which may come from a read error. CDR3 sequence: CASSTTGVASYGYTF. The DNA for the CDR3 is TGTGCCAGCAGTACGACAGGGGTAGCTTCCTATGGATACACCTTC. The chain carries TRBV6-1 and TRBJ1-2; 8 bases are shared with TRBD1. The CDR3 is 15 residues long. CDR1 is MNHNS and CDR2 is SASEGT in the germline V gene.

This clonotype was seen ten or more times. The J gene is TRBJ2-7, the V gene TRBV20-1; the D gene is possibly TRBD2 (6 bases). Germline V gives CDR1 DFQATT, CDR2 SNEGSKA (reference sequence). CDR3 length equals 14 residues. Trimming stripped 2 bases from V and 4 bases from J, with 15 bases between. The CDR3, as DNA: TGCAGTGCTAGAAGGGACTCCGGTACGTACGAGCAGTACTTC. This codes for CSARRDSGTYEQYF.

This clonotype was observed at least ten times. The chain joins TRBV7-3 to TRBJ2-6; 12 bases map to TRBD1. Germline V CDR1 and CDR2: SGHTA, FQGTGA. V lost 5 bases, J lost 4 bases, and 15 bases stayed unmatched. The CDR3 spans 20 residues. This CDR3 is CASSPKPPGTGGSGANVLTF. DNA of the CDR3: TGTGCCAGCAGCCCAAAACCCCCCGGGACAGGGGGCTCCGGGGCCAACGTCCTGACTTTC.

The table lists this clonotype with many counts. The chain carries TRBV20-1 and TRBJ2-1; 10 nucleotides match TRBD2. This CDR3 has 14 amino acids. CDR1 is DFQATT, CDR2 SNEGSKA, per germline (reference sequence). Losses at the gene ends were 6 bases for V and 3 bases for J; bases not matched to a gene: 5. The CDR3 here is CSARRTSGYNEQFF. The CDR3 DNA reads as TGCAGTGCCAGAAGGACTAGCGGCTACAATGAGCAGTTCTTC.